The sequence of this T cell receptor beta chain was determined in a study of blood T cell repertoires in COVID-19. Study-level information: The origin of the acute and convalescent COVID-19 samples was the United States, Italy and Spain. T cells, B-cell-depleted T cells, or PBMCs supplied cDNA or gDNA.

Methods used by the authors: By means of reference gene primer amplification, nucleated cell counts were estimated. Measured with immunoSEQ multiplex PCR; TCRdb has only the in-frame clones, and not every one. The DNA was the basis for D and trimming; V, J and clone size are from that table. The sample consists of about 110,000 clones, about 80% of them appearing once. Looked up from germline, CDR1 is LNHDA and CDR2 is SQIVND (reference sequence). After removal of 5 bases from V and 7 bases from J, the junction contained 9 bases not matched to a gene. The CDR3 is 14 amino acids. This clone has just one count.

The TCR sequence derives from a woman aged 70-85 years with acute or convalescent COVID-19. The sequenced sample was peripheral blood. The chain couples TRBV19 to TRBJ1-2, with 8 bases matching TRBD1. Written as DNA, the CDR3 is TGTGCCAGTAGTCCTCCGGACAGGGCCACTGGCTACACCTTC. This encodes CASSPPDRATGYTF. The whole variable domain, filled in from reference TRBV19 and TRBJ1-2, reads DGGITQSPKYLFRKEGQNVTLSCEQNLNHDAMYWYRQDPGQGLRLIYYSQIVNDFQKGDIAEGYSVSREKKESFPLTVTSAQKNPTAFYLCASSPPDRATGYTFGSGTRLTVV.